One and the same sample provided the 15 T cell receptor beta chains below, sequenced in a study of blood T cell repertoires in COVID-19. Method: immunoSEQ multiplex PCR; TCRdb's copy keeps in-frame clones and lacks some. Counted here are 88,000 or so clones, around 88% occurring once; the ten biggest clones make up under 8.5%. What was sequenced was peripheral blood. The receptors come from a man between 60 and 75 years old with acute or convalescent COVID-19.

The chain employs TRBV3-1 (or the pseudogene TRBV3-2) and TRBJ2-7, with D possibly TRBD1 on 5 matching bases. There are 14 residues in the CDR3. Germline V CDR1 and CDR2: LGHDT, YNNKEL (reference sequence). V lost 4 bases to trimming and J lost 6 bases, with 16 bases between them. Here the CDR3 reads CASSRATDRTEQYF. In DNA form, the CDR3 reads TGTGCCAGCAGCCGAGCGACAGACCGCACCGAGCAGTACTTC.

V gene TRBV6-6 combines with J gene TRBJ1-5, with TRBD1 identical over 9 bases. CDR1 is MNHNY and CDR2 is SVGAGI in the germline V gene (reference sequence). This CDR3 has 18 amino acids. V dropped 5 bases and J dropped 1; count of bases not matched to a gene: 12. CDR3 residues: CASSRRDRDMESNQPQHF. The CDR3 DNA reads TGTGCCAGCAGTCGCCGGGACAGGGATATGGAAAGCAATCAGCCCCAGCATTTT.

The chain links TRBV18 to TRBJ1-1; possibly TRBD1 for D (5 bases). This CDR3 comprises 15 residues. CDR1 is KGHSH and CDR2 is LQKENI in the germline V gene. The V gene lost 6 bases and the J gene lost 1 base, with 15 bases spanning the gap. In nucleotides, the CDR3 is TGTGCCAGCTCCCGGGGGGGGACGCCGAACACTGAAGCTTTCTTT. Its translation: CASSRGGTPNTEAFF.

The chain links TRBV11-3 to TRBJ2-7, with D perhaps matching TRBD1 (6 bases). V shed 4 bases and J shed 3 bases, with 10 bases lying between them. CDR3 length: 13 residues. CDR1 is SGHNT, CDR2 YENEEA, per germline. The CDR3 region is CASSWGQDYEQYF. In DNA, the CDR3 is TGTGCCAGCAGCTGGGGACAAGACTACGAGCAGTACTTC.

This clone was seen only once. The gene calls are TRBV7-2 and TRBJ1-2; D is ambiguous. V dropped 4 bases and J dropped 1 base, with 16 bases sitting between them. The CDR3 totals 16 residues. CDR1 and CDR2 from the germline V gene are SGHTA and FQGNSA. In nucleotides, the CDR3 is TGTGCCAGCAGCTCAGGACTTAGTTCCGGTAACTATGGCTACACCTTC. Encoded protein: CASSSGLSSGNYGYTF.

This chain connects TRBV5-8 to TRBJ1-2; tentative D call: TRBD1 (5 bases). CDR1 is SGHTS, CDR2 YDEGEE, per germline. Trimming cost V 2 bases and J 2 bases, with 13 bases left between them. CDR3 size: 15 residues. The CDR3 loop is CASSLPGPANYGYTF. CDR3 nucleotides: TGTGCCAGCAGCTTACCAGGGCCGGCGAACTATGGCTACACCTTC.

This clone was picked up one time. V and J are TRBV3-1 (or the pseudogene TRBV3-2) and TRBJ2-3; possibly TRBD2 for D (6 bases). V shed 4 bases and J shed 3 bases, with 17 bases lying between them. This CDR3 region has 16 residues. CDR1 is LGHDT, CDR2 YNNKEL, per germline (reference sequence). The CDR3 DNA is TGTGCCAGCAGCCCTGCACGACTAGTTGGGACAGATACGCAGTATTTT. It encodes CASSPARLVGTDTQYF.

The rearrangement links TRBV29-1 to TRBJ1-2; possibly TRBD1 for D (5 bases). The V gene's germline CDR1 is SQVTM and CDR2 ANQGSEA. V was cut by 6 bases and J by 4 bases, with 18 bases left in between. The CDR3 is 14 amino acids. CDR3 nucleotide sequence: TGCAGCGTGGGTGGAGGGGATCTTCCCTATGGCTACACCTTC. The encoded protein is CSVGGGDLPYGYTF.

This clone was recorded only once. The gene calls are TRBV30 and TRBJ1-1; maybe TRBD1 (5 bases). Germline CDR1 reads GTSNPN; CDR2 reads SVGIG (reference sequence). Trimming removed 0 bases from V and 7 bases from J, with 9 bases in between. The CDR3 is made up of 12 amino acids. CDR3 in amino acids: CAWSVGLGEAFF. In DNA form, the CDR3 reads TGTGCCTGGAGTGTGGGGCTAGGTGAAGCTTTCTTT.

The chain has TRBV3-1 (or the pseudogene TRBV3-2) and TRBJ1-5; 11 bases fit TRBD1. This CDR3 has 18 amino acids. With V trimmed by 3 bases and J by 1 base, 8 bases remained unmatched. Germline assignment: CDR1 LGHDT and CDR2 YNNKEL (reference sequence). CDR3 region: CASSHGQGAVGSNQPQHF. The CDR3 region has the DNA TGTGCCAGCAGCCATGGACAGGGGGCCGTTGGGAGCAATCAGCCCCAGCATTTT.

The chain is built from TRBV19 and TRBJ1-2, with D perhaps matching TRBD1 (5 bases). V lost 4 bases to trimming and J lost 4 bases, with 10 bases between them. The CDR3 extends over 13 amino acids. From germline, CDR1 is LNHDA and CDR2 SQIVND (reference sequence). The CDR3 DNA reads as TGTGCCAGTAGTAGAGAAGGGGTCTATGGCTACACCTTC. Encoded protein: CASSREGVYGYTF.

The J gene is TRBJ2-3, the V gene TRBV4-1, with D possibly TRBD1 on 6 matching bases. The CDR3 spans 17 residues. V was shortened by 0 bases and J by 1 base, with 14 bases between the two germline ends. Germline loops: CDR1 MGHRA, CDR2 YSYEKL. This CDR3 is CASSQEGSGARTDTQYF. The CDR3 coding sequence is TGCGCCAGCAGCCAAGAAGGATCAGGGGCCCGCACAGATACGCAGTATTTT.

V usage is TRBV29-1 and J usage is TRBJ2-7; 8 nucleotides line up with TRBD2. The CDR3 length is 14 residues. Per germline, CDR1 SQVTM and CDR2 ANQGSEA. V lost 6 bases, J lost 6 bases, and 13 bases stayed unmatched. CDR3 loop: CSVGDFAGGSEQYF. The CDR3 DNA follows: TGCAGCGTAGGGGACTTCGCGGGAGGTAGCGAGCAGTACTTC.

The chain links TRBV3-1 (or the pseudogene TRBV3-2) to TRBJ1-2; no reliable D call. Trimming took off 1 base at V and 8 bases at J, with 14 bases between the two ends. This CDR3 has 14 residues. Per the germline V gene, CDR1 is LGHDT and CDR2 is YNNKEL (reference sequence). In DNA, the CDR3 is TGTGCCAGCAGCCAAGCCGTTCCGGGAGGCGGCTACACCTTC. Protein sequence: CASSQAVPGGGYTF.

DNA for the CDR3: TGTGCCAGCAGTGAAGCTCGGGGATTTCAGCCCCAGCATTTT. Translation: CASSEARGFQPQHF. V and J are TRBV6-1 and TRBJ1-5; D is unresolved. V lost 0 bases and J 6 bases, leaving 9 bases between the germline ends. Germline V gene lookup returns CDR1 MNHNS and CDR2 SASEGT. This CDR3 is built from 14 residues.